A selection of T cell receptor beta chains follows, all from one sample in a study of cytomegalovirus exposure and HLA in healthy donors. TCRdb's copy holds only in-frame clones and misses some; the assay was immunoSEQ multiplex PCR. Found here are 160,000 or so clones, approximately 88% of them singletons; the top ten hold about 1.4%. The sample comprised PBMCs. These receptors came from a woman under 30 in good health and CMV-seronegative. Each CDR3 is given with its conserved first and last residue. The D gene is left open where the match is weak. A clone size is listed for some rows: how often the clone was seen (once, few, many), or a class if it is expanded.

j_call clone_size v_call d_call cdr3_aa cdr3_nt
TRBJ2-5 - TRBV11-3 - CASSLNTGEAQYF TGTGCCAGCAGCTTAAACACTGGAGAGGCCCAGTACTTC
TRBJ1-2 - TRBV9 - CASSDQVYGYTF TGTGCCAGCAGCGACCAGGTCTATGGCTACACCTTC
TRBJ2-7 few TRBV5-6 TRBD1 CASSLQGAWGEQYF TGTGCCAGCAGCTTACAGGGGGCGTGGGGCGAGCAGTACTTC
TRBJ1-2 - TRBV28 TRBD1 CASSSHGTGSSYGYTF TGTGCCAGCAGTTCACATGGGACAGGGTCTAGCTATGGCTACACCTTC
TRBJ1-2 few TRBV6-6 - CASSFTGDYGYTF TGTGCCAGCAGTTTCACAGGAGACTATGGCTACACCTTC
TRBJ1-3 few TRBV6-5 - CASSYGLTPGNTIYF TGTGCCAGCAGTTACGGGCTGACGCCTGGAAACACCATATATTTT
TRBJ1-5 - TRBV18 TRBD1 CASSLGQGRSNQPQHF TGTGCCAGCTCACTCGGACAGGGTAGGAGCAATCAGCCCCAGCATTTT
TRBJ1-2 - TRBV10-3 - CAISGQSTNYGYTF TGTGCCATCAGCGGACAGAGTACTAACTATGGCTACACCTTC
TRBJ2-7 - TRBV6-5 - CASSYRGDTYEQYF TGTGCCAGCAGTTATAGGGGTGATACCTACGAGCAGTACTTC
TRBJ2-3 - TRBV18 - CASSPYNRDTQYF TGTGCCAGCTCACCATATAACAGAGATACGCAGTATTTT
TRBJ2-4 - TRBV6-5 - CASSYSSPLGWYF TGTGCCAGCAGTTACTCGTCTCCCCTCGGTTGGTACTTC
TRBJ1-1 - TRBV27 TRBD1 CASSRDRGPGEAFF TGTGCCAGCAGCCGGGACAGGGGGCCGGGTGAAGCTTTCTTT
TRBJ2-3 - TRBV5-1 TRBD2 CASSPGLAGTDTQYF TGCGCCAGCAGCCCCGGACTAGCGGGTACAGATACGCAGTATTTT
TRBJ1-2 - TRBV6-1 - CASSEGAVIRPNYGYTF TGTGCCAGCAGTGAAGGGGCAGTCATACGGCCAAACTATGGCTACACCTTC
TRBJ1-1 - TRBV4-1 - CASSQDSLGTDAFF TGCGCCAGCAGCCAAGATTCCCTAGGGACTGACGCTTTCTTT
TRBJ1-4 - TRBV5-1 - CASSYGGGGSLFF TGCGCCAGCAGCTACGGGGGCGGGGGTTCGCTGTTTTTT
TRBJ2-1 - TRBV2 TRBD2 CASLRSGGAGNEQFF TGTGCCAGCCTAAGGAGCGGGGGGGCCGGGAATGAGCAGTTCTTC
TRBJ2-1 - TRBV5-6 TRBD1 CASSLLGDRNNEQFF TGTGCCAGCAGCCTTTTGGGGGACAGGAACAATGAGCAGTTCTTC
TRBJ2-7 - TRBV19 TRBD2 CASSRRGGPYEQYF TGTGCCAGTTCGAGGCGCGGGGGGCCCTACGAGCAGTACTTC
TRBJ2-5 - TRBV10-1 - CASSESWGKGETQYF TGCGCCAGCAGTGAGTCCTGGGGCAAGGGAGAGACCCAGTACTTC
TRBJ1-2 - TRBV19 TRBD1 CASSITDRGRSYGYTF TGTGCCAGTAGTATAACTGACAGGGGAAGGAGCTATGGCTACACCTTC
TRBJ1-2 - TRBV14 TRBD1 CASSYRDREGYGYTF TGTGCCAGCAGCTACCGGGACAGGGAAGGATATGGCTACACCTTC
TRBJ1-5 once TRBV7-8 - CASAKTYQRDQPQHF TGTGCCAGCGCGAAAACCTACCAGAGGGATCAGCCCCAGCATTTT
TRBJ1-5 - TRBV5-5 TRBD1 CASSLEGGRGSQHF TGTGCCAGCAGCTTGGAAGGGGGCCGGGGGTCACAGCATTTT
TRBJ1-4 - TRBV4-1 - CASSQDRRGTNEKLFF TGCGCCAGCAGCCAAGACAGGAGGGGAACTAATGAAAAACTGTTTTTT
TRBJ2-3 - TRBV29-1 - CTYRTRLYTDTQYF TGCACGTACAGGACACGACTTTACACAGATACGCAGTATTTT
TRBJ1-2 - TRBV7-6 TRBD1 CASSLDPDRGKYYGYTF TGTGCCAGCAGCTTAGACCCCGACAGGGGCAAATACTATGGCTACACCTTC
TRBJ1-1 - TRBV10-1 - CASSRVNTEAFF TGCGCCAGCAGCCGAGTGAACACTGAAGCTTTCTTT
TRBJ2-5 - TRBV7-9 TRBD1 CASSLSVEGASQYF TGTGCCAGCAGCTTGAGCGTCGAGGGGGCGAGCCAGTACTTC
TRBJ2-5 - TRBV28 - CASSFGNRETQYF TGTGCCAGCAGTTTCGGGAATCGTGAGACCCAGTACTTC
TRBJ2-7 - TRBV6-6 - CASRRGADEQYF TGTGCCAGCAGACGCGGGGCCGACGAGCAGTACTTC
TRBJ1-2 - TRBV18 TRBD1 CASSPDRGPYGYTF TGTGCCAGCTCACCAGACAGGGGACCCTATGGCTACACCTTC
TRBJ2-7 - TRBV7-9 - CASSLERGSYEQYF TGTGCCAGCAGCTTAGAAAGGGGCTCCTACGAGCAGTACTTC
TRBJ1-5 - TRBV6-6 TRBD1 CASMGSGGNNQPQHF TGTGCCAGCATGGGTTCAGGGGGCAACAATCAGCCCCAGCATTTT
TRBJ1-2 - TRBV14 - CASSHRGGQRRQGYTF TGTGCCAGCAGCCACCGGGGCGGACAGAGACGGCAGGGCTACACCTTC
TRBJ2-6 - TRBV29-1 TRBD2 CSVGGEGSGANGLTF TGCAGCGTTGGGGGGGAGGGCTCTGGGGCCAACGGCCTGACTTTC
TRBJ1-1 - TRBV6-5 - CASSLTESTEAFF TGTGCCAGCAGTCTTACAGAGAGCACTGAAGCTTTCTTT
TRBJ2-6 - TRBV7-2 TRBD1 CASRLTSKGALGANGLTF TGTGCCAGCAGGTTAACATCGAAGGGGGCGCTTGGGGCCAACGGCCTGACTTTC
TRBJ2-1 - TRBV5-1 - CASSLELLQGYNEQFF TGCGCCAGCAGCTTAGAGTTATTACAGGGCTACAATGAGCAGTTCTTC
TRBJ2-6 - TRBV28 - CASSLLPSGANVLTF TGTGCCAGCAGTTTACTTCCCTCTGGGGCCAACGTCCTGACTTTC
TRBJ1-3 - TRBV5-1 TRBD1 CASSLERQGHSNTIYF TGCGCCAGCAGCTTGGAACGACAGGGGCACTCTAACACCATATATTTT
TRBJ2-2 - TRBV19 TRBD2 CASRDGGGNTGELFF TGTGCCAGCCGGGACGGGGGGGGGAACACCGGAGAGCTGTTTTTT
TRBJ1-5 - TRBV6-1 TRBD1 CASSEVTFRGTNPLRNWGQHF TGTGCCAGCAGTGAAGTCACCTTCAGGGGGACGAACCCCCTACGTAATTGGGGCCAGCATTTT
TRBJ2-1 medium-sized TRBV6-1 - CASSEGAHNEQFF TGTGCCAGCAGTGAGGGGGCGCACAATGAGCAGTTCTTC